This T cell receptor beta chain was captured in a study of blood T cell repertoires in COVID-19. CDR3 length: 15 residues. Per germline, CDR1 SEHNR and CDR2 FQNEAQ (reference sequence). Germline trimming cut 8 bases from V and 2 bases from J; bases unmatched to any gene: 8. Methods used by the authors: Estimation of nucleated cell counts was performed using reference gene primer amplification. The method was immunoSEQ multiplex PCR; TCRdb's version includes in-frame clones alone and lacks a portion of them. The DNA gave D and trimming, while V, J and clone size come from that table. In the table there are 100,000 to 150,000 clones, approximately 74% of which are singletons.

Sequencing was performed on peripheral blood. The genes are TRBV7-9 and TRBJ2-5; 10 nucleotides line up with TRBD2. The sequence was obtained from a man older than 75 with COVID-19, enrolled during active disease. CDR3 in amino acids: CASDWSGRVQETQYF. The CDR3 coding sequence is TGTGCCAGCGACTGGAGCGGGAGGGTTCAAGAGACCCAGTACTTC.